The clone carrying this T cell receptor (beta chain) was recorded a few times. Its antigen is unidentified. The data originate from a study of T and B cells in COVID-19 patients. In the study overall: COVID-19 patients gave peripheral blood either during active infection or after recovery. Study-level findings and limits: At recovery TRB diversity and richness exceeded healthy donors, after highly clonal active COVID-19 repertoires. CD4+, regulatory T cell, CD8+ and sorted SARS-CoV-2-responsive or tetramer+ T cells were not yet sequenced.

The V and J ends lost 3 bases and 5 bases respectively, with 13 bases between them. Germline assignment: CDR1 KGHSH and CDR2 LQKENI. CDR3 size: 14 residues. Each TRB amplification used roughly 220-550 ng of genomic DNA from blood. BIOMED2 TRB-A/B primer pools were used in multiplex TRB PCR. Each CDR3 protein is one row after TCRdb ran MiXCR on the multiplex PCR reads. The data contain about 11,000 distinct CDR3 sequences, 30% to 35% of them singletons. Sequenced: blood. The source of this sequence is a human donor with active COVID-19. V and J are TRBV18 and TRBJ2-5, with D perhaps TRBD1 (7 bases). The CDR3 coding sequence is TGTGCCAGCTCACCGCAGGGGGGCGCGGAGACCCAGTACTTC. This encodes CASSPQGGAETQYF.